This TCR beta chain was sequenced in a study of regulatory T cells in long-lasting Graves disease. This CDR3 contains 16 residues. Germline V gene data show CDR1 as SGHVS and CDR2 as FQNEAQ. V was cut by 5 bases and J by 2 bases, with 18 bases left in between. A few counts support this clonotype. Its antigen remains unidentified. Time point in this sample: newly diagnosed GD, antithyroid drugs for less than 3 months. Extracted PBMC RNA gave rise to the TCR library. TCR beta libraries were built with iRepertoire HTBI primers and Arm-PCR of CDR3 regions. TCRdb passed the multiplex PCR reads through MiXCR, listing each CDR3 protein once. The table records about 620,000 distinct CDR3 sequences, around 17% of them present only once. Study-wide results and limits: There were preferences for TRBV28, TRBJ1-2 and TRBJ2-5 in persistent disease.

These data are also associated with another study on T cells in Graves' hyperthyroidism and ophthalmopathy. According to that study: Graves' hyperthyroidism was deemed stable absent ophthalmopathy progression within 18 months. Uncontrolled infection, other autoimmune disease, pregnancy or lactation excluded patients.

The chain joins TRBV7-8 to TRBJ1-2; perhaps TRBD1 as D (6 bases). This sequence was found in a woman in her twenties or thirties with Graves disease. Sequencing used peripheral blood mononuclear cells (PBMCs), obtained at new diagnosis, from a patient treated with antithyroid drugs. CDR3 protein: CASSISYRDPNYGYTF. CDR3 bases: TGTGCCAGCAGCATAAGTTACAGGGACCCAAACTATGGCTACACCTTC.